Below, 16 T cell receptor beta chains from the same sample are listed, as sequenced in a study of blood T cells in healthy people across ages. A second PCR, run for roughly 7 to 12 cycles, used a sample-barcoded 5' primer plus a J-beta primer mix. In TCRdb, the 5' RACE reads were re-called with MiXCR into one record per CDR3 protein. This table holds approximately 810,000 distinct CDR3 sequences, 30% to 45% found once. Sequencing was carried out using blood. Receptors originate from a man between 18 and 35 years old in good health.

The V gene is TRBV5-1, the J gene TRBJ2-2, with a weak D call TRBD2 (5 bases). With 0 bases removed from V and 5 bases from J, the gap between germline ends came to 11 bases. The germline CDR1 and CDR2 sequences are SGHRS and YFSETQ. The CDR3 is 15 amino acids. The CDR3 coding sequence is TGCGCCAGCAGCTTGGGAACGGGATCTACCGGGGAGCTGTTTTTT. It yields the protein CASSLGTGSTGELFF.

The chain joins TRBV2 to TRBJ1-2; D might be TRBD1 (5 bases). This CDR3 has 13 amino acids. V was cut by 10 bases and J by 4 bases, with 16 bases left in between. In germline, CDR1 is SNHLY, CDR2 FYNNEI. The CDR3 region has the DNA TGTGCCACTCGGGGGGGTCCGGCCTATGGCTACACCTTC. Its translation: CATRGGPAYGYTF. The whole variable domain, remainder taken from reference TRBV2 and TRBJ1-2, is EPEVTQTPSHQVTQMGQEVILRCVPISNHLYFYWYRQILGQKVEFLVSFYNNEISEKSEIFDDQFSVERPDGSNFTLKIRSTKLEDSAMYFCATRGGPAYGYTFGSGTRLTVV.

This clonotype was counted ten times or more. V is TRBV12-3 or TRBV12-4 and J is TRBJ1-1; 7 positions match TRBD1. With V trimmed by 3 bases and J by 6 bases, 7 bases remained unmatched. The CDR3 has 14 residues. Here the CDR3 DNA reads TGTGCCAGCAGTTTGGGCGGCAGGGGGTCTGAAGCTTTCTTT. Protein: CASSLGGRGSEAFF.

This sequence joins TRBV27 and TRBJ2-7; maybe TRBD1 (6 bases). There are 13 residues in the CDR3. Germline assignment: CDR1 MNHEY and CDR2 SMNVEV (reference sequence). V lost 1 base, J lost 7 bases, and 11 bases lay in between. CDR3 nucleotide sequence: TGTGCCAGCAGTTTATTTGGACAGACGGAGCAGTACTTC. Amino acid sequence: CASSLFGQTEQYF.

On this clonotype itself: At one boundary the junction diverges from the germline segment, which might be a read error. The CDR3 spells CASSVSQIGELFF. The CDR3 DNA is TGTGCCAGCAGTGTATCGCAGATCGGGGAGCTGTTTTTT. The rearrangement uses TRBV27 and TRBJ2-2, with D unclear. This CDR3 region has 13 residues. Germline V CDR1 and CDR2: MNHEY, SMNVEV (reference sequence).

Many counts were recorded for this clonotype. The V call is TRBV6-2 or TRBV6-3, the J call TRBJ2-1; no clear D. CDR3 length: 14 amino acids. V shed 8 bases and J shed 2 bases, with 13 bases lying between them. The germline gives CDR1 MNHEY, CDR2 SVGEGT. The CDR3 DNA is TGTGCCAGCTCCCAGTCGCCCGCCTACAATGAGCAGTTCTTC. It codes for CASSQSPAYNEQFF.

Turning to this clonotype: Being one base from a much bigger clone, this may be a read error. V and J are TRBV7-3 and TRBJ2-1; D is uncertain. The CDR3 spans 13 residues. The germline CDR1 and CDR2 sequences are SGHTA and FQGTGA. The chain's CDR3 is CASSVTKHTEQFF. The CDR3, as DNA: TGTGCCAGCAGCGTAACGAAACATACAGAGCAGTTCTTC.

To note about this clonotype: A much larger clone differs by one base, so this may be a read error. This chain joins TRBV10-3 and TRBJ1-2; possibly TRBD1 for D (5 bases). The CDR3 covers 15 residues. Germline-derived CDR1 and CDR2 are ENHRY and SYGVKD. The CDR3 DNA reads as TGTGCCGTCAGTGAGTCTCAGGGAGATGGCTATGGCTACACCTTC. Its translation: CAVSESQGDGYGYTF.

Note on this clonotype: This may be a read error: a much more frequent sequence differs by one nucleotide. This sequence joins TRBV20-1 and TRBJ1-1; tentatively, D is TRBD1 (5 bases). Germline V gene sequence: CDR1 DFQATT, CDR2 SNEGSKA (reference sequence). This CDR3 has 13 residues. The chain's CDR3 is CSASAGPDTEVFF. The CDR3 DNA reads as TGCAGTGCTAGTGCAGGGCCTGACACTGAAGTTTTCTTT.

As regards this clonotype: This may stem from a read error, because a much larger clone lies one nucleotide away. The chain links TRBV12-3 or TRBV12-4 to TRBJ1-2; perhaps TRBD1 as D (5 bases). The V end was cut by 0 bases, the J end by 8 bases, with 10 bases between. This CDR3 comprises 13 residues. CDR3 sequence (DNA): TGTGCCAGCAGTTTAGCGAGGGGTGGAGGCTACACCTTC. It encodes CASSLARGGGYTF.

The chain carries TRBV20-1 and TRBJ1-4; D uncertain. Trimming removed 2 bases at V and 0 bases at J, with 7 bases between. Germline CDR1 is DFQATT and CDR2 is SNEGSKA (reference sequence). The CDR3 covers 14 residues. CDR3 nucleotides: TGCAGTGCTAGAAAAATAGCAACTAATGAAAAACTGTTTTTT. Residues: CSARKIATNEKLFF.

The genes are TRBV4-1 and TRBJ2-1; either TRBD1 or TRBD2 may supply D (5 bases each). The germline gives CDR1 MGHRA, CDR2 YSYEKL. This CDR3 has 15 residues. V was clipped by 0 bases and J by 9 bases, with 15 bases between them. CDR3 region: CASSQEGERGGEQFF. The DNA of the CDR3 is TGCGCCAGCAGCCAAGAAGGGGAGCGAGGCGGTGAGCAGTTCTTC.

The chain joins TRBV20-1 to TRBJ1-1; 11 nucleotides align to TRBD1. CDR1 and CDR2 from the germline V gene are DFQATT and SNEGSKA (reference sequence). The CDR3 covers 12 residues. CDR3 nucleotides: TGCAGCGGGGACAGGGGGGGCACTGAAGCTTTCTTT. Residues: CSGDRGGTEAFF.

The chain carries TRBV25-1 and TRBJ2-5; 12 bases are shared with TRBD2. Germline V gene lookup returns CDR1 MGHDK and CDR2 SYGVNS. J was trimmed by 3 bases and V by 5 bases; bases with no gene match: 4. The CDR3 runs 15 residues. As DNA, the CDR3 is TGTGCCAGCAGTTGGGCTAGCGGGGGGGAAGAGACCCAGTACTTC. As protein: CASSWASGGEETQYF.

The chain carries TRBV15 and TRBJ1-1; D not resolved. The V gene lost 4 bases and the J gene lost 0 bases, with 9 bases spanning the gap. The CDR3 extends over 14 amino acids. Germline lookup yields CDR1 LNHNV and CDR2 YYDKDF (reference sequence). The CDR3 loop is CATSTGSMNTEAFF. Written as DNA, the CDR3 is TGTGCCACCAGCACCGGGTCCATGAACACTGAAGCTTTCTTT.

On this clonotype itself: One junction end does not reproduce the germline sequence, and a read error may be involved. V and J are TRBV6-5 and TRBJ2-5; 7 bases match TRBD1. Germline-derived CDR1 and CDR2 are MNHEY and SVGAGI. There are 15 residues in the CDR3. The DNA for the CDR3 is TGTGTCAGCAGTTGGATGGGGACAGTCCAAGAGACCCAGTACTTC. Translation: CVSSWMGTVQETQYF.